The 28 T cell receptor beta chains presented below share a single source sample, sequenced in a study of Ad26.COV2.S vaccination and SARS-CoV-2 variants. Treatment defined: over 15 received Ad26.COV2.S at low or high dose, single or two shots; 5 received placebo; per-sample allocation not given. Samples analyzed were those drawn on day 63 after the first vaccine or placebo injection. Produced via immunoSEQ multiplex PCR; TCRdb's table is partial and in-frame only. This table has roughly 350,000 clones, roughly 89% appearing once. The sample consisted of peripheral blood, taken in a trial of Ad26.COV2.S vaccine versus placebo. The receptors stem from a person aged 18 to 59 who received the Ad26.COV2.S COVID-19 vaccine or a placebo.

Only a few counts were recorded for this clone. This chain connects TRBV4-1 to TRBJ1-5; a weak D match, TRBD1 (6 bases). Trimming pared 1 base from V and 4 bases from J, leaving 8 bases between. The CDR3 runs to 14 residues. Germline V lookup: CDR1 MGHRA, CDR2 YSYEKL. The CDR3 reads CASSQGGANQPQHF. CDR3 nucleotides: TGCGCCAGCAGCCAAGGGGGGGCGAATCAGCCCCAGCATTTT.

This sequence joins TRBV3-1 (or the pseudogene TRBV3-2) and TRBJ1-2, with D possibly matching TRBD1 (5 bases). V was shortened by 4 bases and J by 2 bases, with 14 bases between the two germline ends. The CDR3 is 15 amino acids. Looked up from germline, CDR1 is LGHDT and CDR2 is YNNKEL (reference sequence). CDR3 amino acids: CASSPWDGSNYGYTF. CDR3 DNA sequence: TGTGCCAGCAGCCCATGGGACGGTTCCAACTATGGCTACACCTTC.

The CDR3, as DNA: TGTGCCAGCAGGTTCGGCCTAGGGGAAAAACTGTTTTTT. Translating it yields CASRFGLGEKLFF. The rearrangement uses TRBV28 and TRBJ1-4, with D uncertain. Trimming removed 6 bases from V and 8 bases from J, with 13 bases in between. CDR1 MDHEN and CDR2 SYDVKM come from the germline V gene. The CDR3 totals 13 residues.

The chain links TRBV24-1 to TRBJ2-7; 9 bases map to TRBD1. The CDR3 has 15 amino acids. Germline V lookup: CDR1 KGHDR, CDR2 SFDVKD. Germline trimming cut 5 bases from V and 6 bases from J; bases unmatched to any gene: 10. CDR3 amino acids: CATSASGQGRTEQYF. The CDR3 region has the DNA TGTGCCACCAGTGCATCGGGACAGGGAAGGACCGAGCAGTACTTC.

This chain joins TRBV5-1 and TRBJ1-4; D remains unclear. CDR3 length equals 18 residues. V was shortened by 0 bases and J by 0 bases, with 15 bases between the two germline ends. Germline lookup yields CDR1 SGHRS and CDR2 YFSETQ. CDR3 nucleotide sequence: TGCGCCAGCAGCTTGGGAATTTCCCCGGGCGCAACTAATGAAAAACTGTTTTTT. Translating it yields CASSLGISPGATNEKLFF. The full variable domain, in which reference TRBV5-1 and TRBJ1-4 provide the parts outside the CDR3, is KAGVTQTPRYLIKTRGQQVTLSCSPISGHRSVSWYQQTPGQGLQFLFEYFSETQRNKGNFPGRFSGRQFSNSRSEMNVSTLELGDSALYLCASSLGISPGATNEKLFFGSGTQLSVL.

The J gene is TRBJ1-5, the V gene TRBV6-2 or TRBV6-3; D possibly corresponds to TRBD1 (5 bases). The CDR3 sequence is 15 residues long. V was pared by 0 bases and J by 4 bases, with 10 bases between. Germline V lookup: CDR1 MNHEY, CDR2 SVGEGT. The CDR3 DNA sequence: TGTGCCAGCAGTTACTCAAGGGGACGAAATCAGCCCCAGCATTTT. Residues: CASSYSRGRNQPQHF.

The V gene is TRBV7-6, the J gene TRBJ1-4; 10 bases are shared with TRBD1. This CDR3 contains 14 residues. The germline V gene encodes CDR1 SGHVS and CDR2 FNYEAQ. V shed 6 bases and J 7 bases; nucleotides not matched to a gene: 5. This chain's CDR3 is CASSRQGAGEKLFF. CDR3 nucleotide sequence: TGTGCCAGCAGTCGACAGGGGGCTGGTGAAAAACTGTTTTTT.

This clone was counted a single time. This sequence joins TRBV11-2 and TRBJ2-5, with a tentative D call TRBD2 (5 bases). V lost 4 bases to trimming and J lost 7 bases, with 16 bases between them. Germline lookup yields CDR1 SGHAT and CDR2 FQNNGV. The CDR3 is made up of 14 amino acids. In DNA, the CDR3 is TGTGCCAGCAGCTGGCCCGATACGAGGGTGACCCAGTACTTC. It encodes CASSWPDTRVTQYF.

The genes are TRBV2 and TRBJ1-2; 11 bases map to TRBD1. With 6 bases clipped from V and 3 bases from J, the junction kept 6 bases outside the gene matches. CDR1 and CDR2 (germline): SNHLY, FYNNEI. The CDR3 totals 15 residues. The CDR3 is CASRAGTGGDYGYTF. CDR3 nucleotides: TGTGCCAGCAGGGCCGGGACAGGGGGTGACTATGGCTACACCTTC.

V usage is TRBV5-1 and J usage is TRBJ1-6; D call uncertain. This CDR3 has 14 amino acids. With 0 bases removed from V and 6 bases from J, the gap between germline ends came to 7 bases. Per the germline V gene, CDR1 is SGHRS and CDR2 is YFSETQ. The CDR3 reads CASSLDSSNSPLHF. CDR3 DNA: TGCGCCAGCAGCTTGGACAGCTCTAATTCACCCCTCCACTTT.

The chain links TRBV11-1 to TRBJ2-2; tentatively, D is TRBD2 (6 bases). The CDR3 is made up of 15 amino acids. Germline CDR1 is SGHAT and CDR2 is FQDESV (reference sequence). Trimming cost V 0 bases and J 7 bases, with 12 bases left between them. CDR3 residues: CASSLALRGIGELFF. The CDR3 nucleotides read TGTGCCAGCAGCTTAGCTTTGCGCGGGATCGGGGAGCTGTTTTTT.

The rearrangement links TRBV28 to TRBJ2-7; D might be TRBD2 (6 bases). V lost 8 bases and J 1 base, leaving 18 bases between the germline ends. Germline V lookup: CDR1 MDHEN, CDR2 SYDVKM. This CDR3 has 15 residues. DNA of the CDR3: TGTGCCAGCCATCCCGCGGGATGGGGTTCCTACGAGCAGTACTTC. This encodes CASHPAGWGSYEQYF.

The rearrangement joins TRBV12-3 or TRBV12-4 to TRBJ2-3; D is possibly TRBD2 (5 bases). V dropped 0 bases and J dropped 7 bases, with 8 bases sitting between them. CDR3 size: 13 residues. CDR3 residues: CASSLARGYTQYF. The CDR3 nucleotides are TGTGCCAGCAGTTTAGCGCGCGGGTATACGCAGTATTTT.

This chain uses TRBV9 with TRBJ1-3; no reliable D call. This CDR3 contains 15 residues. Germline V lookup: CDR1 SGDLS, CDR2 YYNGEE. Deletions cut 0 bases from V and 1 base from J, with 8 bases between. The CDR3 bases are TGTGCCAGCAGCGTAGAGGGAGGATCTGGAAACACCATATATTTT. Translating gives CASSVEGGSGNTIYF.

The chain carries TRBV11-2 and TRBJ2-1; no clear D gene. V lost 5 bases and J lost 4, with 18 bases in between. The germline gives CDR1 SGHAT, CDR2 FQNNGV. There are 16 residues in the CDR3. CDR3 bases: TGTGCCAGCAGCAAGCTTTCAGGTCCACGGTACAATGAGCAGTTCTTC. This codes for CASSKLSGPRYNEQFF.

The chain has TRBV28 and TRBJ2-7; maybe TRBD2 (5 bases). The CDR3 contains 16 residues. Germline lookup yields CDR1 MDHEN and CDR2 SYDVKM. V was trimmed by 2 bases and J by 0 bases, leaving 14 bases between them. The CDR3 sequence: CASSLDLTSGSYEQYF. The CDR3 DNA sequence: TGTGCCAGCAGTTTAGATCTAACGAGCGGCTCCTACGAGCAGTACTTC.

The chain is built from TRBV21-1 and TRBJ2-5; the D call of TRBD2 is as the table states it, not checked on the DNA. TRBV21-1 is annotated as a pseudogene. CDR3 length: 15 amino acids. The CDR3 spells CASSKVVLAEETQYF. In nucleotides, the CDR3 is TGTGCCAGCAGCAAGGTGGTCCTAGCGGAAGAGACCCAGTACTTC.

The gene calls are TRBV5-1 and TRBJ2-2; no definite D call. The CDR3 is 16 amino acids. The V gene lost 1 base and the J gene lost 6 bases, with 16 bases spanning the gap. Germline V gene sequence: CDR1 SGHRS, CDR2 YFSETQ. DNA for the CDR3: TGCGCCAGCAGCTTGAGTTCCGCGCCCCGCGCCGGGGAGCTGTTTTTT. Translation: CASSLSSAPRAGELFF.

This chain uses TRBV5-6 with TRBJ2-5; possibly TRBD1 for D (5 bases). The length of the CDR3 is 13 residues. Trimming took 1 base from V and 4 from J, leaving 8 bases between them. Germline loops: CDR1 SGHDT, CDR2 YYEEEE. The CDR3: CASSLIGAETQYF. The CDR3 coding sequence is TGTGCCAGCAGCTTGATTGGGGCAGAGACCCAGTACTTC.

J is TRBJ2-7 and V is TRBV4-1, with no clear D. The length of the CDR3 is 14 residues. V lost 3 bases and J lost 4, with 13 bases in between. The germline V gene encodes CDR1 MGHRA and CDR2 YSYEKL. The CDR3 DNA reads as TGCGCCAGCAGCCACGCCACGACCAAATACGAGCAGTACTTC. This codes for CASSHATTKYEQYF.

This sequence joins TRBV6-2 or TRBV6-3 and TRBJ2-1; D remains ambiguous. The CDR3 is made up of 18 amino acids. Germline CDR1 MNHEY, CDR2 SVGEGT. V was trimmed by 3 bases and J by 4 bases, leaving 22 bases between them. DNA of the CDR3: TGTGCCAGCAGTTATGCCTCCCACCCGGGTCAGAAGTACAATGAGCAGTTCTTC. It is translated as CASSYASHPGQKYNEQFF.

Concerning this clone: One junction end does not reproduce the germline sequence, and a read error may be involved. This chain links TRBV6-4 with TRBJ2-2; D not certain. Germline lookup yields CDR1 MRHNA and CDR2 SNTAGT. The CDR3 loop spans 16 amino acids. The CDR3 DNA follows: TGTGCCAACAGTGACTCGAAAGGGCTTAACACCGGGGAGCTGTTTTTT. This encodes CANSDSKGLNTGELFF.

The chain links TRBV5-1 to TRBJ2-3; 13 bases align to TRBD2. Germline V CDR1 and CDR2: SGHRS, YFSETQ. The trim removed 4 bases at V and 2 bases at J, leaving 7 bases unmatched. This CDR3 contains 17 residues. CDR3 residues: CASSRTSGGQNTDTQYF. The CDR3 region has the DNA TGCGCCAGCAGCCGGACTAGCGGGGGACAAAACACAGATACGCAGTATTTT.

With regard to this clone: Other DNA sequences within the sample encode an identical CDR3. The rearrangement links TRBV28 to TRBJ2-7; D not resolved. The CDR3 runs 12 residues. With 3 bases removed from V and 1 base from J, the gap between germline ends came to 4 bases. Germline lookup yields CDR1 MDHEN and CDR2 SYDVKM. CDR3: CASSFGSYEQYF. CDR3 in DNA: TGTGCCAGCAGTTTTGGTTCCTACGAGCAGTACTTC.

The chain uses TRBV7-4 and TRBJ2-5, with D uncertain. The CDR3 is made up of 14 amino acids. V shed 2 bases and J shed 2 bases, with 9 bases lying between them. CDR1 is SGHVT, CDR2 SQSDAQ, per germline. Here the CDR3 reads CASSLSQNQETQYF. The CDR3 region has the DNA TGTGCCAGCAGCTTAAGCCAAAATCAAGAGACCCAGTACTTC.

The J gene is TRBJ2-7, the V gene TRBV28; no definite D call. Germline V gene sequence: CDR1 MDHEN, CDR2 SYDVKM. This CDR3 has 12 amino acids. V dropped 8 bases and J dropped 7 bases, with 15 bases sitting between them. This chain's CDR3 is CASVGRVGEQYF. As DNA, the CDR3 is TGTGCCAGCGTGGGAAGGGTTGGGGAGCAGTACTTC.

The chain has TRBV24-1 and TRBJ1-5; a weak D match, TRBD1 (5 bases). V gave up 3 bases and J gave up 3 bases, with 8 bases separating them. The CDR3 contains 14 residues. Germline CDR1 is KGHDR and CDR2 is SFDVKD. The CDR3 nucleotides read TGTGCCACCAGTGATGGGGGATCCAATCAGCCCCAGCATTTT. Translating it yields CATSDGGSNQPQHF.

In nucleotides, the CDR3 is TGCGCCAGCAGCCAAGTCGGGGGACAGGGTGGAGAAAAACTGTTTTTT. Its protein is CASSQVGGQGGEKLFF. The genes are TRBV4-1 and TRBJ1-4; 9 bases line up with TRBD1. The CDR3 is 16 residues long. CDR1 is MGHRA, CDR2 YSYEKL, per germline. The ends lost 1 base at V and 8 bases at J; junction bases unmatched: 8.